Presented here are 27 T cell receptor beta chains from one specimen sequenced in a study of cytomegalovirus exposure and HLA in healthy donors. It was with 60 Vbeta and 13 Jbeta primers that the PCR ran. The method was immunoSEQ multiplex PCR; TCRdb's version includes in-frame clones alone and lacks a portion of them. The table lists about 150,000 clones, 75% to 85% of them singletons. Source material: PBMCs. Receptor source: a man aged 30-40 years in good health and CMV-seropositive.

This clone was seen only a few times. The genes are TRBV5-1 and TRBJ2-7; 8 positions agree with TRBD2. V trimming: 4 bases; J trimming: 1 base; junction bases outside the gene matches: 7. This CDR3 comprises 15 residues. Germline V CDR1 and CDR2: SGHRS, YFSETQ. The CDR3 DNA follows: TGCGCCAGCAGCCACCGTACTAGCGGATCCTACGAGCAGTACTTC. Its protein is CASSHRTSGSYEQYF. Using reference TRBV5-1 and TRBJ2-7 for the parts outside the CDR3, the full variable domain is KAGVTQTPRYLIKTRGQQVTLSCSPISGHRSVSWYQQTPGQGLQFLFEYFSETQRNKGNFPGRFSGRQFSNSRSEMNVSTLELGDSALYLCASSHRTSGSYEQYFGPGTRLTVT.

To note about this clone: Other DNA sequences of this sample code for an identical CDR3. CDR3 in amino acids: CASRRQSNTGELFF. DNA of the CDR3: TGTGCCAGCCGCCGACAGTCAAACACCGGGGAGCTGTTTTTT. The chain is built from TRBV2 and TRBJ2-2; a weak D match, TRBD1 (5 bases). The germline gives CDR1 SNHLY, CDR2 FYNNEI. Trimming stripped 8 bases from V and 2 bases from J, with 12 bases between. The CDR3 runs 14 residues.

The genes are TRBV2 and TRBJ1-1; perhaps TRBD1 as D (6 bases). Germline CDR1 is SNHLY and CDR2 is FYNNEI. This CDR3 contains 13 residues. Trimming cost V 7 bases and J 4 bases, with 13 bases left between them. Written as DNA, the CDR3 is TGTGCCAGCATTCTAGGGGGGGCCACTGAAGCTTTCTTT. Its translation: CASILGGATEAFF. The full variable domain, in which reference TRBV2 and TRBJ1-1 provide the parts outside the CDR3, is EPEVTQTPSHQVTQMGQEVILRCVPISNHLYFYWYRQILGQKVEFLVSFYNNEISEKSEIFDDQFSVERPDGSNFTLKIRSTKLEDSAMYFCASILGGATEAFFGQGTRLTVV.

The chain couples TRBV2 to TRBJ1-3, with 7 bases fitting TRBD1. Looked up from germline, CDR1 is SNHLY and CDR2 is FYNNEI. Trimming cost V 5 bases and J 0 bases; bases outside gene matches: 7. CDR3 size: 16 residues. CDR3 residues: CASSSRGTSSGNTIYF. DNA for the CDR3: TGTGCCAGCAGTTCCAGGGGGACCAGCTCTGGAAACACCATATATTTT.

The CDR3 DNA follows: TGTGCCAGCAGCGTGATCTCCGCTAGCGGGAGAGCAGATACGCAGTATTTT. It translates to CASSVISASGRADTQYF. V usage is TRBV9 and J usage is TRBJ2-3; 10 bases are shared with TRBD2. Per the germline V gene, CDR1 is SGDLS and CDR2 is YYNGEE. The CDR3 extends over 17 amino acids. V dropped 2 bases and J dropped 4; count of bases not matched to a gene: 10.

V is TRBV28 and J is TRBJ1-2, with 10 bases matching TRBD1. This CDR3 contains 13 residues. Germline assignment: CDR1 MDHEN and CDR2 SYDVKM. V shed 11 bases, J shed 6 bases, and the junction held 9 bases outside the gene matches. DNA of the CDR3: TGTGCCGCGCGGGGACAGGGGACGCATGGCTACACCTTC. Translation gives CAARGQGTHGYTF.

The CDR3 bases are TGTGCCAGCAGCTTAGGGTCCGGGGGACCCTACGAGCAGTACTTC. Translation: CASSLGSGGPYEQYF. V gene TRBV11-2 combines with J gene TRBJ2-7; perhaps TRBD2 as D (6 bases). Per germline, CDR1 SGHAT and CDR2 FQNNGV. V shed 1 base and J shed 2 bases, with 12 bases lying between them. The CDR3 spans 15 residues.

The CDR3 bases are TGCGCCAGCAGCCCCTCCGGCGGGGGGACAGATACGCAGTATTTT. This translates into CASSPSGGGTDTQYF. The chain carries TRBV4-3 and TRBJ2-3; 8 nucleotides align to TRBD2. Germline assignment: CDR1 LGHNA and CDR2 YSLEER. CDR3 size: 15 residues. The ends lost 4 bases at V and 3 bases at J; junction bases unmatched: 6.

This chain uses TRBV28 with TRBJ1-2; possible D gene TRBD1, 5 bases. This CDR3 has 14 amino acids. Germline CDR1 reads MDHEN; CDR2 reads SYDVKM. V lost 8 bases, J lost 4 bases, and 17 bases lay in between. This CDR3 reads CASLNQARGYGYTF. CDR3 nucleotides: TGTGCCAGCCTAAACCAGGCAAGGGGCTATGGCTACACCTTC.

The chain combines TRBV12-5 with TRBJ1-6; D remains ambiguous. The CDR3 spans 12 residues. The germline gives CDR1 LGHNT, CDR2 FRNRAP. V was shortened by 1 base and J by 11 bases, with 6 bases between the two germline ends. CDR3 sequence reads: CASGLDGTPLHF. The DNA of the CDR3 is TGTGCTAGTGGTTTGGACGGGACACCCCTCCACTTT.

The genes are TRBV2 and TRBJ2-1; D might be TRBD2 (7 bases). Germline V gene sequence: CDR1 SNHLY, CDR2 FYNNEI. The CDR3 sequence is 14 residues long. Trimming took 7 bases from V and 9 from J, leaving 19 bases between them. The CDR3 DNA follows: TGTGCCAGCAATTGGGAGGGGGGGGCGGGTGAGCAGTTCTTC. Encoded protein: CASNWEGGAGEQFF.

The chain recombines TRBV6-5 with TRBJ1-2; perhaps TRBD1 as D (5 bases). From germline, CDR1 is MNHEY and CDR2 SVGAGI. V was pared by 6 bases and J by 7 bases, with 12 bases between. This CDR3 region has 12 residues. CDR3 sequence reads: CASRPSGSGYTF. CDR3 nucleotide sequence: TGTGCCAGCAGGCCTTCAGGGTCTGGCTACACCTTC.

The chain joins TRBV5-1 to TRBJ1-5, with 8 bases identical to TRBD1. V lost 0 bases, J lost 5 bases, and 4 bases stayed unmatched. This CDR3 has 15 amino acids. In germline, CDR1 is SGHRS, CDR2 YFSETQ. Here the CDR3 DNA reads TGCGCCAGCAGCTTGGAAACAGGGGGGGATCAGCCCCAGCATTTT. It specifies CASSLETGGDQPQHF.

A few counts support this clone. The CDR3 coding sequence is TGTGCCAGCTCACCCCGACAGGGGAACAAAGAGACCCAGTACTTC. As protein: CASSPRQGNKETQYF. The rearrangement links TRBV18 to TRBJ2-5, with TRBD1 identical over 8 bases. CDR1 and CDR2 from the germline V gene are KGHSH and LQKENI. The ends lost 3 bases at V and 3 bases at J; junction bases unmatched: 6. This CDR3 is 15 amino acids long. The full variable domain, rest sourced from reference TRBV18 and TRBJ2-5, is NAGVMQNPRHLVRRRGQEARLRCSPMKGHSHVYWYRQLPEEGLKFMVYLQKENIIDESGMPKERFSAEFPKEGPSILRIQQVVRGDSAAYFCASSPRQGNKETQYFGPGTRLLVL.

The chain is built from TRBV7-3 and TRBJ2-2; the D gene is possibly TRBD1 (5 bases). CDR1 SGHTA and CDR2 FQGTGA come from the germline V gene. There are 14 residues in the CDR3. V was shortened by 1 base and J by 6 bases, with 9 bases between the two germline ends. DNA for the CDR3: TGTGCCAGCAGCTTAATTAGGGGATCCGGGGAGCTGTTTTTT. The encoded protein is CASSLIRGSGELFF.

The chain has TRBV28 and TRBJ1-4, with D maybe TRBD1 (5 bases). The CDR3 runs 14 residues. Trimming took off 5 bases at V and 4 bases at J, with 11 bases between the two ends. Germline CDR1 and CDR2: MDHEN and SYDVKM. CDR3 loop: CASSGGGLNEKLFF. CDR3 in DNA: TGTGCCAGCAGTGGTGGGGGACTTAATGAAAAACTGTTTTTT.

This chain joins TRBV30 and TRBJ2-1; TRBD2 might be the D (7 bases). This CDR3 comprises 13 residues. Germline CDR1 reads GTSNPN; CDR2 reads SVGIG (reference sequence). Trimming removed 3 bases from V and 7 bases from J, with 13 bases in between. CDR3 coding DNA: TGTGCCTGGAGGGGTGGGGGGGCGAATGAGCAGTTCTTC. As protein: CAWRGGGANEQFF. The complete variable domain, with remaining parts taken from reference TRBV30 and TRBJ2-1, reads SQTIHQWPATLVQPVGSPLSLECTVEGTSNPNLYWYRQAAGRGLQLLFYSVGIGQISSEVPQNLSASRPQDRQFILSSKKLLLSDSGFYLCAWRGGGANEQFFGPGTRLTVL.

The genes are TRBV11-1 and TRBJ2-1; D might be TRBD1 (6 bases). This CDR3 is built from 14 residues. The V gene lost 5 bases and the J gene lost 3 bases, with 11 bases spanning the gap. The germline gives CDR1 SGHAT, CDR2 FQDESV (reference sequence). CDR3: CASSTGQSYNEQFF. Written as DNA, the CDR3 is TGTGCCAGCAGCACCGGACAGAGCTACAATGAGCAGTTCTTC.

This clone was detected once. The chain has TRBV18 and TRBJ2-7, with 7 bases that match TRBD2. After removal of 1 base from V and 1 base from J, the junction contained 13 bases not matched to a gene. Looked up from germline, CDR1 is KGHSH and CDR2 is LQKENI. The CDR3 has 18 amino acids. As DNA, the CDR3 is TGTGCCAGCTCACCACGGTCTTATGCGGGAGCCTTATCCTACGAGCAGTACTTC. This codes for CASSPRSYAGALSYEQYF.

The chain uses TRBV10-3 and TRBJ2-1; 10 bases map to TRBD2. In germline, CDR1 is ENHRY, CDR2 SYGVKD. The CDR3 runs to 13 residues. V gave up 8 bases and J gave up 7 bases; unmatched junction bases: 5. CDR3 protein: CAISSGGANEQFF. The CDR3 DNA follows: TGTGCCATCTCCAGCGGGGGGGCGAATGAGCAGTTCTTC.

This chain uses TRBV10-3 with TRBJ1-4, with TRBD1 as a possible D gene (6 bases). Trimming pared 3 bases from V and 7 bases from J, leaving 15 bases between. The germline CDR1 and CDR2 sequences are ENHRY and SYGVKD. The CDR3 totals 15 residues. The CDR3 bases are TGTGCCATCAGTGATAGGTCAGGGGCTGGTGAAAAACTGTTTTTT. This translates into CAISDRSGAGEKLFF.

In its sample, this clone was seen a few times. The V call is TRBV2, the J call TRBJ1-5, with D possibly matching TRBD1 (5 bases). CDR3 length: 15 residues. Trimming took off 4 bases at V and 0 bases at J, with 10 bases between the two ends. Germline V CDR1 and CDR2: SNHLY, FYNNEI. The CDR3 DNA sequence: TGTGCCAGCAGTGGTGCAGGGTATAGCAATCAGCCCCAGCATTTT. It yields the protein CASSGAGYSNQPQHF.

This clone is a singleton in its sample. The chain employs TRBV9 and TRBJ2-2; D unclear. The V and J ends lost 5 bases and 0 bases respectively, with 14 bases between them. In germline, CDR1 is SGDLS, CDR2 YYNGEE. CDR3 length equals 16 residues. CDR3 sequence (DNA): TGTGCCAGCAGTACTGTGCTTCGCCCGAACACCGGGGAGCTGTTTTTT. Its protein is CASSTVLRPNTGELFF. Full variable domain (remainder filled in from reference TRBV9 and TRBJ2-2): DSGVTQTPKHLITATGQRVTLRCSPRSGDLSVYWYQQSLDQGLQFLIQYYNGEERAKGNILERFSAQQFPDLHSELNLSSLELGDSALYFCASSTVLRPNTGELFFGEGSRLTVL.

The genes are TRBV27 and TRBJ1-1, with D uncertain. V was shortened by 4 bases and J by 1 base, with 7 bases between the two germline ends. CDR3 length: 13 amino acids. Germline V gives CDR1 MNHEY, CDR2 SMNVEV (reference sequence). CDR3 sequence (DNA): TGTGCCAGCAGTTACGAGCGGAACACTGAAGCTTTCTTT. Its translation is CASSYERNTEAFF.

The chain carries TRBV14 and TRBJ2-7; 9 nucleotides match TRBD1. Unmatched junction bases numbered 9, after V lost 4 bases and J lost 2 bases. Germline V gene sequence: CDR1 SGHDN, CDR2 FVKESK. The CDR3 contains 16 residues. The CDR3 loop is CASSLLGTGIPYEQYF. Written as DNA, the CDR3 is TGTGCCAGCAGCCTATTAGGGACAGGGATCCCCTACGAGCAGTACTTC. The full variable domain, with the rest looked up from reference TRBV14 and TRBJ2-7, is EAGVTQFPSHSVIEKGQTVTLRCDPISGHDNLYWYRRVMGKEIKFLLHFVKESKQDESGMPNNRFLAERTGGTYSTLKVQPAELEDSGVYFCASSLLGTGIPYEQYFGPGTRLTVT.

V and J are TRBV27 and TRBJ2-7; D may be TRBD2 (6 bases). Germline assignment: CDR1 MNHEY and CDR2 SMNVEV (reference sequence). There are 13 residues in the CDR3. V lost 4 bases, J lost 6 bases, and 13 bases lay in between. The CDR3: CASSSDWRGEQYF. The DNA of the CDR3 is TGTGCCAGCAGTTCGGATTGGAGGGGCGAGCAGTACTTC.

V usage is TRBV2 and J usage is TRBJ2-1; 11 bases fit TRBD2. The V segment lost 4 bases and the J segment 2 bases; nucleotides outside the gene matches: 4. The CDR3 contains 16 residues. Per the germline V gene, CDR1 is SNHLY and CDR2 is FYNNEI. CDR3 sequence reads: CASSGTSGYTYNEQFF. CDR3 nucleotides: TGTGCCAGCAGTGGGACTAGCGGGTATACCTACAATGAGCAGTTCTTC.